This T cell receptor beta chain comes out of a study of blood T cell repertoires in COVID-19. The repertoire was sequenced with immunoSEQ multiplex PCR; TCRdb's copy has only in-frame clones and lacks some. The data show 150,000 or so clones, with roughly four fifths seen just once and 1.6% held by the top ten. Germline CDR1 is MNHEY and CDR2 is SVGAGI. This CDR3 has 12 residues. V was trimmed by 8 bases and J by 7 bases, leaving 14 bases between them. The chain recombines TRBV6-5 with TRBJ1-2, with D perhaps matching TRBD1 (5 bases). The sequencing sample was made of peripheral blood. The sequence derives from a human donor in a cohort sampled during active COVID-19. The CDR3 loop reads CASSARGSGYTF. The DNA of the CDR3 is TGTGCCAGCTCGGCAAGGGGATCTGGCTACACCTTC.